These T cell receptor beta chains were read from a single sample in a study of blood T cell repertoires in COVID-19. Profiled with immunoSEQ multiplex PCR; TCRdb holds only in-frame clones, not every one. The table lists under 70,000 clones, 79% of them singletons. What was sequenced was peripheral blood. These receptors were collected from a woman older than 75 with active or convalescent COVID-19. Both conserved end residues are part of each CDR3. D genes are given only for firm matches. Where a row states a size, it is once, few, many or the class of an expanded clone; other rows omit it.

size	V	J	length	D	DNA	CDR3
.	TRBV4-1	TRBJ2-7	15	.	TGCGCCAGCAGCCACGCAAGGAGGGCCGTAGACGAGCAGTACTTC	CASSHARRAVDEQYF
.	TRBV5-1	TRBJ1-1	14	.	TGCGCCAGCAGCGAGACAGGTGGGAGCACTGAAGCTTTCTTT	CASSETGGSTEAFF
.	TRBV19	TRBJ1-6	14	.	TGTGCCAGTAGCACAACCGGGAGACATTCACCCCTCCACTTT	CASSTTGRHSPLHF
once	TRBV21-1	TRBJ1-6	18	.	TGTGCCAGCAGCAAGATCGAGCTCCACGTTACCCTGAATTCACCCCTCCACTTT	CASSKIELHVTLNSPLHF
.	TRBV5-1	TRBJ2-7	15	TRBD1	TGCGCCAGCAGCTCCCGGGACAGGGGATTGGGGGAGCAGTACTTC	CASSSRDRGLGEQYF
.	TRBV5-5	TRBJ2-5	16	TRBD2	TGTGCCAGCAGCTTTACTAGCGGGGGGGCGGAAGAGACCCAGTACTTC	CASSFTSGGAEETQYF
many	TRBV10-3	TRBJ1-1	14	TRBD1	TGTGCCATCAGTGAGATGACAGGGCCAACTGAAGCTTTCTTT	CAISEMTGPTEAFF
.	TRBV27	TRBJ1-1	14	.	TGTGCCAGCAGTTGGACAGCGAGAAACACTGAAGCTTTCTTT	CASSWTARNTEAFF
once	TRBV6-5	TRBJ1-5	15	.	TGTGCCAGCGGGCCTAGGACAGTTAGCAATCAGCCCCAGCATTTT	CASGPRTVSNQPQHF
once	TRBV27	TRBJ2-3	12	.	TGTGCCAGCAGTTTCTCCGCGGGTACGCAGTATTTT	CASSFSAGTQYF
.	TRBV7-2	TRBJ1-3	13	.	TGTGCCAGCAGCATGAGGGGACAACACACCATATATTTT	CASSMRGQHTIYF
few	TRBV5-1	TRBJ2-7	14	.	TGCGCCAGCAGCTTGGGAGACAGAACCTACGAGCAGTACTTC	CASSLGDRTYEQYF
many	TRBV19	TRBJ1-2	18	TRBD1	TGTGCCAGTAGTACCATCCCAGGACAGGGGTCTGGAAGCTATGGCTACACCTTC	CASSTIPGQGSGSYGYTF
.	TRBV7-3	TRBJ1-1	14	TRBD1	TGTGCCAGCAGCAAAGGGACAGGGGGTACTGAAGCTTTCTTT	CASSKGTGGTEAFF
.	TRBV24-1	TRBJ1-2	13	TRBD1	TGTGCCACCAGTGATGGACAGGGGTATGGCTACACCTTC	CATSDGQGYGYTF
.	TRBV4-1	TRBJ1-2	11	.	TGCGCCAGCAGCCAGAATGGCGGCTACACCTTC	CASSQNGGYTF
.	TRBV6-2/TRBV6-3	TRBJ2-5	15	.	TGTGCCAGCACCCCGGACTACCGGGGGTGGGAGACCCAGTACTTC	CASTPDYRGWETQYF
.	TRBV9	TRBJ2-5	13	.	TGTGCCAGCAGCGCCCGGGGAAAAGAGACCCAGTACTTC	CASSARGKETQYF
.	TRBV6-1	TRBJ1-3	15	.	TGTGCCAGCAGTGAAGAGGGGTATACTGGAAACACCATATATTTT	CASSEEGYTGNTIYF
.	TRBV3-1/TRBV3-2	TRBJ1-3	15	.	TGTGCCAGCAGCTCTAGCCCCCGGTCTGGAAACACCATATATTTT	CASSSSPRSGNTIYF
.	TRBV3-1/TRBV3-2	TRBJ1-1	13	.	TGTGCCAGCAGCCATAACCGACAGTCGGAAGCTTTCTTT	CASSHNRQSEAFF
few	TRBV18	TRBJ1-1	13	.	TGTGCCAGCTCACACCAGAAGAACACTGAAGCTTTCTTT	CASSHQKNTEAFF
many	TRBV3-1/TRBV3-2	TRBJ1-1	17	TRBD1	TGTGCCAGCAGCCCTTGGGAATCGACAGGGGCTAACACTGAAGCTTTCTTT	CASSPWESTGANTEAFF
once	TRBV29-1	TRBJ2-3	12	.	TGCAGCGTTGAGGGCTCCACAGATACGCAGTATTTT	CSVEGSTDTQYF
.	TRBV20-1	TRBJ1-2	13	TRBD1	TGCAGTGCTAGTGTCCCGACAGGGAGAGGCTACACCTTC	CSASVPTGRGYTF
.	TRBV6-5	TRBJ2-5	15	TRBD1	TGTGCCAGCAGATCGACAGGGGCCGGCACGGAGACCCAGTACTTC	CASRSTGAGTETQYF
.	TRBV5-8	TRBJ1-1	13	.	TGTGCCAGCAGCCCGAACAGGGACACTGAAGCTTTCTTT	CASSPNRDTEAFF
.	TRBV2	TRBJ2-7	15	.	TGTGCCAGCAGTGAGCACGGGGTGAGCTCCTACGAGCAGTACTTC	CASSEHGVSSYEQYF
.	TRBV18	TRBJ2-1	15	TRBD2	TGTGCCAGCTCGCCCGGGACTAGCGAGCAGAATGAGCAGTTCTTC	CASSPGTSEQNEQFF
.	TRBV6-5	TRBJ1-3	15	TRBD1	TGTGCCAGCAGACCTACCGGGACAGCTGGAAACACCATATATTTT	CASRPTGTAGNTIYF
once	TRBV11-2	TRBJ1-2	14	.	TGTGCCAGCAGCTTAGATCTAACTACGGGTGGCTACACCTTC	CASSLDLTTGGYTF
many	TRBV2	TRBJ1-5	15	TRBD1	TGTGCCAGCCGCCGGGACAGGGGAACCAATCAGCCCCAGCATTTT	CASRRDRGTNQPQHF
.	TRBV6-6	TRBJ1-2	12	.	TGTGCCAGCAGTCTCCAGGGTTATGGCTACACCTTC	CASSLQGYGYTF
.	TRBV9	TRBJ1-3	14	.	TGTGCCAGCAGCCCCCGGGGGGTGGGAAACACCATATATTTT	CASSPRGVGNTIYF
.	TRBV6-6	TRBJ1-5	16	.	TGTGCCAGCAGTTACAGGCGGGAAAGGGGCAATCAGCCCCAGCATTTT	CASSYRRERGNQPQHF
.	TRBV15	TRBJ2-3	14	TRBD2	TGTGCCACCAGCCTAGCGGGGCCTACAGATACGCAGTATTTT	CATSLAGPTDTQYF
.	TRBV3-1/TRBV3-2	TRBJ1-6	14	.	TGTGCCACCTCCCCGGGGGGTCAACATTCACCCCTCCACTTT	CATSPGGQHSPLHF
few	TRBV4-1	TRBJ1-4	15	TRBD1	TGCGCCAGCAGCACAGACCGGGACAGGGGAGAAAAACTGTTTTTT	CASSTDRDRGEKLFF
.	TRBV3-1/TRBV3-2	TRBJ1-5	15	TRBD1	TGTGCCAGCAGCCAAGACTGGTCAGGGGGAAAGCCCCAGCATTTT	CASSQDWSGGKPQHF